This TCR beta chain was identified during a study of T-cell memory formation after mild COVID-19. V lost 7 bases to trimming and J lost 5 bases, with 14 bases between them. Germline values: CDR1 MNHEY, CDR2 SVGAGI. The CDR3 is 13 residues long. TCRdb re-derived calls from the 5' RACE reads in MiXCR, one entry per CDR3 protein. The table includes 90,000 to 120,000 distinct CDR3 sequences, around 15% detected once. This TCR came from a man between 18 and 35 years old who had mild COVID-19 (a few samples of this study predate the infection). Cell type and time point are not known. Sequences were obtained from PBMCs or a T cell subset sorted from them (not recorded which). This sequence joins TRBV6-5 and TRBJ1-1; D may be TRBD1 (5 bases). Here the CDR3 DNA reads TGTGCCAGCAACTGGGGGGTGGGGACTGAAGCTTTCTTT. Translating it yields CASNWGVGTEAFF.